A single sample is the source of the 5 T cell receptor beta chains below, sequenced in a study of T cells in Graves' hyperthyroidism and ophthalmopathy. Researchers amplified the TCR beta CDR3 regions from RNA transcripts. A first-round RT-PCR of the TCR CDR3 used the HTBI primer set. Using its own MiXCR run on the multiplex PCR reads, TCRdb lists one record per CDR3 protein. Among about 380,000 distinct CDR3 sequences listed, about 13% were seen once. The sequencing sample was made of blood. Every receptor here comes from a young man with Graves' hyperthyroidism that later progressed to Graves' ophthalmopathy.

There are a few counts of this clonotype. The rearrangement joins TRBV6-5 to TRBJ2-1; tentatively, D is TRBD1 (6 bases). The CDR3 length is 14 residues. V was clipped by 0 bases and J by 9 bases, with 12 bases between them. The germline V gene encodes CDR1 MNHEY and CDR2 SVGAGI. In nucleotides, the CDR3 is TGTGCCAGCAGTTACTCTGGCCAGGGGCGTGAGCAGTTCTTC. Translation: CASSYSGQGREQFF.

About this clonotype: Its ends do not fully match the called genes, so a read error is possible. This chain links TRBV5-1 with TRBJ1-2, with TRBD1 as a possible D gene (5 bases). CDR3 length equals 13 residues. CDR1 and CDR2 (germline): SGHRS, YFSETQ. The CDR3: CANSLGPNYGYTF. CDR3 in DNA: TGCGCCAACAGCTTGGGACCTAACTATGGCTACACCTTC.

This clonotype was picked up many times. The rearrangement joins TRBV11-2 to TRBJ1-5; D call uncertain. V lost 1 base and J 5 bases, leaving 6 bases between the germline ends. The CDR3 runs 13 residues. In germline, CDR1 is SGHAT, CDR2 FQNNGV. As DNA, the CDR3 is TGTGCCAGCAGCTTAGTAGGTGATCAGCCCCAGCATTTT. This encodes CASSLVGDQPQHF.

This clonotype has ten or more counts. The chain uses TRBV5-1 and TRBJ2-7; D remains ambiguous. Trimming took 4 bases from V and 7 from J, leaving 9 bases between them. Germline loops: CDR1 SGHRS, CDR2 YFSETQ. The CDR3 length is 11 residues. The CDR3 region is CASSELGEQYF. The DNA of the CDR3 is TGCGCCAGCAGCGAGCTCGGTGAGCAGTACTTC.

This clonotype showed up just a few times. As DNA, the CDR3 is TGTGCCAGCAGCTTAGCGGGACAGAGTAACTATGGCTACACCTTC. Translation: CASSLAGQSNYGYTF. The chain couples TRBV7-2 to TRBJ1-2; 7 positions match TRBD1. V lost 0 bases to trimming and J lost 1 base; unmatched junction nucleotides: 2. The CDR3 is 15 amino acids. Germline V gene lookup returns CDR1 SGHTA and CDR2 FQGNSA.